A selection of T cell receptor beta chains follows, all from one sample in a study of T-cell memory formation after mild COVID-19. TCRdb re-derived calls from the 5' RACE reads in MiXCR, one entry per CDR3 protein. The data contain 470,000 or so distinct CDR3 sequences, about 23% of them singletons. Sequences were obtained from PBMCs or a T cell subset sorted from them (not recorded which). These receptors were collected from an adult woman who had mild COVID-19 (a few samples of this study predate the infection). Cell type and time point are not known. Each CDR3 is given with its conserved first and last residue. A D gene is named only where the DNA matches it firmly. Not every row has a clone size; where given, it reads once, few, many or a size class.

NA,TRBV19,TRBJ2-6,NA,TGTGCCAGTAGTACCCCACCCCAGAGCAGGGGAGGGTCCGGGGCCAACGTCCTGACTTTC,CASSTPPQSRGGSGANVLTF
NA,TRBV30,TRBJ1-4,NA,TGTGCCTGGAGTGTACGGGCGGTAATCGGTGAAAAACTGTTTTTT,CAWSVRAVIGEKLFF
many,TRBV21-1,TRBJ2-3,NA,TGTGCCAGCAGCTCTCTTAGCGGGGGCGACACAGATACGCAGTATTTT,CASSSLSGGDTDTQYF
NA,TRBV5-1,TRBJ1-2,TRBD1,TGCGCCAGCAGCCCCGGGACAGGCCTTTCGGATGGCTACACCTTC,CASSPGTGLSDGYTF
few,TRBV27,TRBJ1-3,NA,TGTGCTAGAGGGGAGCAGGCCGAATCTGGAAACACCATATATTTT,CARGEQAESGNTIYF
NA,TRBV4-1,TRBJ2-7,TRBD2,TGCGCCAGCAGCCAGCTTAGCGGGGGGGCTGGGGAGCAGTACTTC,CASSQLSGGAGEQYF
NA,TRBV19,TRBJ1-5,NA,TGTGCCAGTAGTATTGTCGGTCCTAGCAATCAGCCCCAGCATTTT,CASSIVGPSNQPQHF
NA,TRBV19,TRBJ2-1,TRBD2,TGTGCCAGTAGACAAGCGGGGGAGATCAATGAGCAGTTCTTC,CASRQAGEINEQFF
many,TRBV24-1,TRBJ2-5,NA,TGTGCCACCAGTGATGCACAGATCGGGGAGACCCAGTACTTC,CATSDAQIGETQYF
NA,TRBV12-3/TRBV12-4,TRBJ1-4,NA,TGTGCCAGCAGTCCGCGGCAGGGTGGACGGGAAAAACTGTTTTTT,CASSPRQGGREKLFF
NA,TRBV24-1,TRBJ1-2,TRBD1,TGTGCCACCAGTGATGCCGGGACAGGGGGCGCGTACACCTTC,CATSDAGTGGAYTF
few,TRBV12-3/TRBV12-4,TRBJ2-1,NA,TGTGCCAGCAGTTTGGTTTTGCGGGACTCCTACAATGAGCAGTTCTTC,CASSLVLRDSYNEQFF
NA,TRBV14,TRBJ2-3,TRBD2,TGTGCCAGCAGCCTCCTGACGCCCGGGGGGGCCGATACGCAGTATTTT,CASSLLTPGGADTQYF
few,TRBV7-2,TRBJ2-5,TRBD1,TGTGCCAGCAGGCAGGGGGTAGGGGAGACCCAGTACTTC,CASRQGVGETQYF
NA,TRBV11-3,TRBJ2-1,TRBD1,TGTGCCAGCAGTCACGGACAGGGCTTAGAGCAGTTCTTC,CASSHGQGLEQFF
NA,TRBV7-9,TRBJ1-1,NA,TGTGCCAGCAGCTACTTGGCAGGGGCGAACGGAGTCTCTGAAGCTTTCTTT,CASSYLAGANGVSEAFF
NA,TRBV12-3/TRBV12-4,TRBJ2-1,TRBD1,TGTGCCAGCAGTTTTGTGGGGACAGGGTCTAATGAGCAGTTCTTC,CASSFVGTGSNEQFF
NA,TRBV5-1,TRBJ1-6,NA,TGCGCCAGCAGCCTGGAAACGGGTCGGGATTCACCCCTCCACTTT,CASSLETGRDSPLHF
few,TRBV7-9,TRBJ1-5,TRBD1,TGTGCCAGCAGTACGGCCGGGACAGGGCCTCAGCCCCAGCATTTT,CASSTAGTGPQPQHF
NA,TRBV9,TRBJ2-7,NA,TGTGCCAGCAACTCCGGGTCGAGAGCCTACGAGCAGTACTTC,CASNSGSRAYEQYF
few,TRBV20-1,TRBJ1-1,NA,TGCAGTGCTAGTTGGGCCCCAGGGTCCACTGAAGCTTTCTTT,CSASWAPGSTEAFF
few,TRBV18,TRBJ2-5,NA,TGTGCCAGCTCACTAACGACAGCCAGCGTTCAAGAGACCCAGTACTTC,CASSLTTASVQETQYF
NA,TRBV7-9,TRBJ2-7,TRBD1,TGTGCCAGCAGCTTTACCTCAGGGGGCAGGGAGCAGTACTTC,CASSFTSGGREQYF
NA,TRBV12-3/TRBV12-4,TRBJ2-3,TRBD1,TGTGCCAGCAGTTTAGCGCACGGGACAGAAGAAGATACGCAGTATTTT,CASSLAHGTEEDTQYF
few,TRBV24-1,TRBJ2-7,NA,TGTGCCACCAGTGATCGGGCAGGGTCCTACGAGCAGTACTTC,CATSDRAGSYEQYF
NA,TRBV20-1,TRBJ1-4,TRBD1,TGCAGTGCTAGAGTGGGTGACAGGGTGAATGAAAAACTGTTTTTT,CSARVGDRVNEKLFF
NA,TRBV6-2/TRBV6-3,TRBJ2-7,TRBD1,TGTGCCAGCATTATCGGGACAGACTCCTACGAGCAGTACTTC,CASIIGTDSYEQYF
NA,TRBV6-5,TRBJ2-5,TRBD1,TGTGCCAGCAAGGGGGCGGAGACGGGGGAGACCCAGTACTTC,CASKGAETGETQYF
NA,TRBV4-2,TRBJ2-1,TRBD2,TGTGCCAGCAGCCAACTAGCGGGGGGCTTCGACTCCTACAATGAGCAGTTCTTC,CASSQLAGGFDSYNEQFF
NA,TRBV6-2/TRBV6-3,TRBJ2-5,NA,TGTGCCAGCAGGCTGCCGGGACCCGAGGGGGAGACCCAGTACTTC,CASRLPGPEGETQYF
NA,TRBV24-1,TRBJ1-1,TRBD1,TGTGCCACCTCCCGCGGGACAGATGAAGCTTTCTTT,CATSRGTDEAFF
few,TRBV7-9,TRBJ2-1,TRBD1,TGTGCCAGCAGCTTTCGGGACAGGGGTCACAATGAGCAGTTCTTC,CASSFRDRGHNEQFF
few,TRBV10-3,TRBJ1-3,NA,TGTGCCATCAGTGATGAGGGCGCAAACTCTGGAAACACCATATATTTT,CAISDEGANSGNTIYF
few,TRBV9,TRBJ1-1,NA,TGTGCCAGCAGCCCCCTCAGGACTGAAGCTTTCTTT,CASSPLRTEAFF
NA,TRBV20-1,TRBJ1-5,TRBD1,TGCAGTGCAGGAGGGGCGGGACAGGGGGCCGAGGGGCCCCAGCATTTT,CSAGGAGQGAEGPQHF
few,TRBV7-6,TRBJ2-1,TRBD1,TGTGCCAGCAGCCCACAGACAGGGCTCTCCTACAATGAGCAGTTCTTC,CASSPQTGLSYNEQFF
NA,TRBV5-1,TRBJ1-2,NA,TGCGCCAGCAGCTTGGCCAGGGCCTATGGCTACACCTTC,CASSLARAYGYTF
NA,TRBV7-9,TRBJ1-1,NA,TGTGCCAGCAGCTTTAGTCCGAACACTGAAGCTTTCTTT,CASSFSPNTEAFF
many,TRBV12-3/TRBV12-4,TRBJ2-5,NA,TGTGCCAGCAGTTGGGGGACGGAAGAGACCCAGTACTTC,CASSWGTEETQYF